This T cell receptor (beta chain) is drawn from a study of beta chain features in type 1 diabetes. Study conclusions and caveats: For patients, the naive, central memory and Treg TCRB repertoires appeared more alike than for healthy donors. Shortening that was moderate but significant affected the TCRB CDR3s of Type 1 diabetes patients in all four CD4+ subsets.

Expressed TCRB transcripts were sequenced, since all the RNA that had been isolated was reverse transcribed. Naive, central memory and regulatory T cell samples averaged roughly 3.8 million reads. Assay: immunoSEQ multiplex PCR; the TCRdb copy retains only in-frame clones and omits some. This sample has 160,000 or so clones, with around 10% found just once. Comment on this clone: Its antigen is not identified.

CDR3 length: 14 amino acids. Germline V gene sequence: CDR1 SEHNR, CDR2 FQNEAQ (reference sequence). V lost 3 bases to trimming and J lost 0 bases, with 7 bases between them. CD45RO/CCR7/CD25/CD127/CD95/CD27 sorting isolated CD4+ naive, central memory, regulatory and stem cell-like memory cells. The rearrangement joins TRBV7-9 to TRBJ2-3; no definite D call. The clonotype was recovered from a man between 18 and 29 years old in good health. Sequenced material: central memory CD4+ T cells from blood. The DNA of the CDR3 is TGTGCCAGCAGCTTGGAGAGAAGCACAGATACGCAGTATTTT. Protein sequence: CASSLERSTDTQYF.